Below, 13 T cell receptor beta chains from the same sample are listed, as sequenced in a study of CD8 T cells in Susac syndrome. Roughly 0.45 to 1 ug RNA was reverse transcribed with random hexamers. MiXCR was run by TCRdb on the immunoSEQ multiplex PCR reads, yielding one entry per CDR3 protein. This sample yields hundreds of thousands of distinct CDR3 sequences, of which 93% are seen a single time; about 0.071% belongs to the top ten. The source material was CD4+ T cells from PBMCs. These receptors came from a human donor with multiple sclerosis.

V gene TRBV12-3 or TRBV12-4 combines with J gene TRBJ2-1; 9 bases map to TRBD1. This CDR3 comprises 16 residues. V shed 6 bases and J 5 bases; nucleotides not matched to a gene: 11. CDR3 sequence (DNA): TGTGCCAGCAGCTCGGACAGGGGTTTGAGGGACAATGAGCAGTTCTTC. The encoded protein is CASSSDRGLRDNEQFF.

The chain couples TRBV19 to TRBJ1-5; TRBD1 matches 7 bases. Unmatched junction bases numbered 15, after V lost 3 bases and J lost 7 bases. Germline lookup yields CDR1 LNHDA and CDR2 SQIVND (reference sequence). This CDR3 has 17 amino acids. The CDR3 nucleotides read TGTGCCAGTAGTATCTGGGCCGGGCAAGGGGGCCTGCAGCCCCAGCATTTT. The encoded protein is CASSIWAGQGGLQPQHF.

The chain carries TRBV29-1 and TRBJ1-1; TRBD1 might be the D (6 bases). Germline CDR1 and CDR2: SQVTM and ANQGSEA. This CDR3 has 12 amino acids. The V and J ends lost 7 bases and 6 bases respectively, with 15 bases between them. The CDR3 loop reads CSASRGYAEAFF. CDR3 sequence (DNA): TGCAGCGCATCTAGGGGGTACGCTGAAGCTTTCTTT. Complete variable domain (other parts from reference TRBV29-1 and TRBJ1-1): SAVISQKPSRDICQRGTSLTIQCQVDSQVTMMFWYRQQPGQSLTLIATANQGSEATYESGFVIDKFPISRPNLTFSTLTVSNMSPEDSSIYLCSASRGYAEAFFGQGTRLTVV.

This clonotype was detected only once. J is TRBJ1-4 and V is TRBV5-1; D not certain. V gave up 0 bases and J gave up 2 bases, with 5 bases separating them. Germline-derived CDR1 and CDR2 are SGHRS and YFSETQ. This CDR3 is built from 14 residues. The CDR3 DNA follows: TGCGCCAGCAGCTTGGAATCCACTAATGAAAAACTGTTTTTT. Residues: CASSLESTNEKLFF. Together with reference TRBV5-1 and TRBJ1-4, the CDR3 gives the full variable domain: KAGVTQTPRYLIKTRGQQVTLSCSPISGHRSVSWYQQTPGQGLQFLFEYFSETQRNKGNFPGRFSGRQFSNSRSEMNVSTLELGDSALYLCASSLESTNEKLFFGSGTQLSVL.

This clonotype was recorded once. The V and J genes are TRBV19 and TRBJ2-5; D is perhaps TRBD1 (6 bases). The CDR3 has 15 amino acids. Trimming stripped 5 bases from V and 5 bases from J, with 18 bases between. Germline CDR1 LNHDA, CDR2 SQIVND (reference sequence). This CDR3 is CASSLDRRTGETQYF. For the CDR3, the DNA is TGTGCCAGTAGTCTCGACAGGCGCACTGGGGAGACCCAGTACTTC.

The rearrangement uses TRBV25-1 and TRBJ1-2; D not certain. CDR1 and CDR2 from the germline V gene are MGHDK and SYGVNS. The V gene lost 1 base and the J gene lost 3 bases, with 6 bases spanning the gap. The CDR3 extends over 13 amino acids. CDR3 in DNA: TGTGCCAGCAGTGAATCTGGGTACTATGGCTACACCTTC. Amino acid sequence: CASSESGYYGYTF.

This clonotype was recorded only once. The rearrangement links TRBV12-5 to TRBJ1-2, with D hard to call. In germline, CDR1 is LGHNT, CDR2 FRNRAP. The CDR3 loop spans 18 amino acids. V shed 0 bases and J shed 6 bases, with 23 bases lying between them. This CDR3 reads CASGLVLPLAVSIHGYTF. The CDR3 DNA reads TGTGCTAGTGGTTTGGTACTACCGCTGGCAGTATCTATCCATGGCTACACCTTC.

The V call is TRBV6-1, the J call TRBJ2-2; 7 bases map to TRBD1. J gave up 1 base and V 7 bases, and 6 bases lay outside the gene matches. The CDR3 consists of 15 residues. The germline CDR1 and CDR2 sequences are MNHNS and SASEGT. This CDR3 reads CASTRTGLNTGELFF. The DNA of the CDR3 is TGTGCCAGCACCAGGACAGGCCTGAACACCGGGGAGCTGTTTTTT.

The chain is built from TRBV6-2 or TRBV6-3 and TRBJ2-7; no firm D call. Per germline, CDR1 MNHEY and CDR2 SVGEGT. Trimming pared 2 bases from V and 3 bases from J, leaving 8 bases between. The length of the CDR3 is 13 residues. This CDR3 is CASSYDKYYEQYV. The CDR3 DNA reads TGTGCCAGCAGTTACGATAAGTACTACGAGCAGTACGTC.

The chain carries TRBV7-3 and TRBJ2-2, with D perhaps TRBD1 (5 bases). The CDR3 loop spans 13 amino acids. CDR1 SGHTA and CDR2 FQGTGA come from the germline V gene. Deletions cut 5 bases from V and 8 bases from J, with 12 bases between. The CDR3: CASSPQVWGELFF. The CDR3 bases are TGTGCCAGCAGCCCACAGGTGTGGGGGGAGCTGTTTTTT.

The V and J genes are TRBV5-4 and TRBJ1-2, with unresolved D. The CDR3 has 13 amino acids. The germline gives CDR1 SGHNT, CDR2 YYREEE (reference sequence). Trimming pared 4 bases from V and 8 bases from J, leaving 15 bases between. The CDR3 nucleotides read TGTGCCAGCAGCATCGACGACAATGGGGGCTACACCTTC. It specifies CASSIDDNGGYTF. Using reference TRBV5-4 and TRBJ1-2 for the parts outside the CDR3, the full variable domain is ETGVTQSPTHLIKTRGQQVTLRCSSQSGHNTVSWYQQALGQGPQFIFQYYREEENGRGNFPPRFSGLQFPNYSSELNVNALELDDSALYLCASSIDDNGGYTFGSGTRLTVV.

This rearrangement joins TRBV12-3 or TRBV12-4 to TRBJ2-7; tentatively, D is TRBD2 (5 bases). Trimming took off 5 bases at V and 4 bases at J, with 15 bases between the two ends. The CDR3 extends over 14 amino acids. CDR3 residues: CASSRGLRRYEQYF. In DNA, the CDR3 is TGTGCCAGCAGTCGTGGACTCCGTAGGTACGAGCAGTACTTC.

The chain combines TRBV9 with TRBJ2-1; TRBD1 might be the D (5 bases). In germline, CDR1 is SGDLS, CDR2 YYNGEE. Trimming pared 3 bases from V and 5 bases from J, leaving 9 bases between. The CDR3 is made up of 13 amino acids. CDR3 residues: CASSDGANNEQFF. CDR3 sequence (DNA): TGTGCCAGCAGCGATGGGGCTAACAATGAGCAGTTCTTC.